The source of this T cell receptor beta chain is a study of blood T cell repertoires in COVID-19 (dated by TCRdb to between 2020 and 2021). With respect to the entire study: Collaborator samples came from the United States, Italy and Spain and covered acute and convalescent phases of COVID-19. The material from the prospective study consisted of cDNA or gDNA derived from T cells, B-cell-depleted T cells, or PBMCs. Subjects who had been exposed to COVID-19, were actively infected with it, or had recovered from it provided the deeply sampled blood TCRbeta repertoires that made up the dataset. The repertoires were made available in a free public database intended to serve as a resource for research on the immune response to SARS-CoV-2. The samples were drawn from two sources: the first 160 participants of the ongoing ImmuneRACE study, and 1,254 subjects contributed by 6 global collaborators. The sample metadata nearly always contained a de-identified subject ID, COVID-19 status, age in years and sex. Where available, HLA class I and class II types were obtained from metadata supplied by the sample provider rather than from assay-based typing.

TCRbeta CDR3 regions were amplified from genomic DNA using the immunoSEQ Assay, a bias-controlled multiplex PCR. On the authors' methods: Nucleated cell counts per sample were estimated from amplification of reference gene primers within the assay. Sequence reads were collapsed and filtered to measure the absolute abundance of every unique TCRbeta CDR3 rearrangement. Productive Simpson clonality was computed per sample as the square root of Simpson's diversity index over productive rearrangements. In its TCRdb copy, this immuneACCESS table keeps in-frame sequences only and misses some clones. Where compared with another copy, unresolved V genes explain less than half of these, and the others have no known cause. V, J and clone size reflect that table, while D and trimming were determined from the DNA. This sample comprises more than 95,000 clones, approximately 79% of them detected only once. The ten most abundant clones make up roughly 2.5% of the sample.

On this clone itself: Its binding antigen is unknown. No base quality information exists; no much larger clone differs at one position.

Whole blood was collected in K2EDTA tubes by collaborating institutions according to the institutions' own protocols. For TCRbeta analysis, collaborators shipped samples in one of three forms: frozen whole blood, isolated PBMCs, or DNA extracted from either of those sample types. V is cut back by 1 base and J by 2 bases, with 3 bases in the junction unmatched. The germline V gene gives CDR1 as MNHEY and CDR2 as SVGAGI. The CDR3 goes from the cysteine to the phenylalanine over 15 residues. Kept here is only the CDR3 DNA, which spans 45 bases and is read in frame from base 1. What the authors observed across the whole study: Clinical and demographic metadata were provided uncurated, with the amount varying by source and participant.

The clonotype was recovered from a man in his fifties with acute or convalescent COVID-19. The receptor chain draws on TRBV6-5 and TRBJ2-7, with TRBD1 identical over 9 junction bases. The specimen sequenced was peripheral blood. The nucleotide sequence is TGTGCCAGCAGTTACTGGGACAGGGTAACCTACGAGCAGTACTTC. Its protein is CASSYWDRVTYEQYF.